What follows describes a single T cell receptor (beta chain). The target antigen is unknown. This may arise from a read error, as a much more abundant clone is one base away. CDR3 size: 17 residues. The V gene's germline CDR1 is SGHRS and CDR2 YFSETQ. Trimming removed 4 bases from V and 2 bases from J, with 19 bases in between. HIV-negative, healthy adults without recent acute infections or vaccinations were the donors. The record originates from a study of shared clonotypes between healthy human individuals. Study overall: Every donor yielded three CD4 naive, three CD4 memory, two CD8 naive and one CD8 memory plate. Study-wide results and caveats: Naive subsets typically showed greater estimated richness than memory subsets.

TCRdb keeps only in-frame clones here, not all; method: immunoSEQ multiplex PCR. The data contain under 1,100,000 clones, approximately 80% of them seen just once; the ten biggest clones take up more than 0.55%. The receptor's source is a man between 18 and 29 years old in good health. Some clones in this sample may be carry-over from other donors' samples. The chain combines TRBV5-1 with TRBJ2-1; TRBD1 is a possible D gene (6 bases). Sequencing used memory CD4+ T cells from PBMCs. Subset given: CD45RA-negative fraction. The chain's CDR3 is CASSGTRALSTYNEQFF. The CDR3 DNA follows: TGCGCCAGCAGCGGGACAAGGGCCCTCAGCACCTACAATGAGCAGTTCTTC.